The 5 T cell receptor beta chains in this list originate from one sample, sequenced in a study of cytomegalovirus exposure and HLA in healthy donors. PCR primers comprised 60 Vbeta and 13 Jbeta primers. Clones were read by immunoSEQ multiplex PCR, and TCRdb kept only the in-frame ones, dropping some. The sample has roughly 130,000 clones, roughly 74% seen once. Source material: PBMCs. These receptors were collected from a man aged 40-49 years in good health and CMV-seropositive.

This clone appeared once. The CDR3 coding sequence is TGTGCCAGCAGTTCACAGAGTGAAGCTTTCTTT. It is translated as CASSSQSEAFF. The J gene is TRBJ1-1, the V gene TRBV28; D ambiguous. Looked up from germline, CDR1 is MDHEN and CDR2 is SYDVKM. V was pared by 4 bases and J by 7 bases, with 7 bases between. CDR3 length: 11 amino acids.

This chain uses TRBV27 with TRBJ1-4, with TRBD1 matching over 7 bases. Germline lookup yields CDR1 MNHEY and CDR2 SMNVEV (reference sequence). The CDR3 is 17 amino acids. V dropped 6 bases and J dropped 7; count of bases not matched to a gene: 17. The chain's CDR3 is CASSQLRQQGILEKLFF. CDR3 nucleotides: TGTGCCAGCAGCCAACTCCGACAACAGGGGATTCTTGAAAAACTGTTTTTT.

This sequence joins TRBV28 and TRBJ2-3; a possible D gene is TRBD1 (5 bases). CDR1 and CDR2 (germline): MDHEN, SYDVKM. The V end lost 11 bases, the J end lost 3 bases, and 12 bases lay between the germline ends. The CDR3 is made up of 12 amino acids. The CDR3: CASQRQTDTQYF. Here the CDR3 DNA reads TGTGCCTCCCAGCGACAGACAGATACGCAGTATTTT.

This chain connects TRBV7-9 to TRBJ1-1; D not certain. This CDR3 contains 14 residues. V lost 2 bases, J lost 2 bases, and 9 bases lay in between. CDR1 and CDR2 from the germline V gene are SEHNR and FQNEAQ (reference sequence). The CDR3, as DNA: TGTGCCAGCAGCTTAACAGCAACCAACACTGAAGCTTTCTTT. Its protein product is CASSLTATNTEAFF.

The chain combines TRBV11-3 with TRBJ2-1; possible D gene TRBD1, 6 bases. The CDR3 runs to 19 residues. Germline V CDR1 and CDR2: SGHNT, YENEEA. With 1 base removed from V and 0 bases from J, the gap between germline ends came to 19 bases. DNA of the CDR3: TGTGCCAGCAGCTTAGGCGGCTGGGGGCGGAGGAGCTCCTACAATGAGCAGTTCTTC. It encodes CASSLGGWGRRSSYNEQFF.